This T cell receptor (beta chain) is drawn from a study of molecular identifiers for immune sequencing clone quantification. TCRdb analysed the PCR reads with MiXCR anew, one entry per CDR3 protein. The data contain approximately 97,000 distinct CDR3 sequences, roughly 24% of them singletons. This clonotype was found many times. As yet, its antigen is unknown. Study-wide results and caveats: Highly expanded clones may be undercounted when identical TCR molecules share barcodes.

J was trimmed by 6 bases and V by 5 bases; bases with no gene match: 12. The CDR3 sequence is 16 residues long. Germline V gives CDR1 MNHEY, CDR2 SMNVEV (reference sequence). The V call is TRBV27, the J call TRBJ1-5, with TRBD1 matching over 8 bases. This TCR was recovered from a human donor in good health. Some libraries in this study had Jurkat cell RNA spiked in. Sequencing input: naive CD8+ T cells from blood, with Jurkat cell RNA spiked in. Subset given: FACS-sorted CD8+CD4-CCR7+CD45RA+ naive T cells. In DNA form, the CDR3 reads TGTGCCAGCAGTCCCTTGACAGGGGTTTCGGGTCAGCCCCAGCATTTT. This sequence encodes CASSPLTGVSGQPQHF.